Listed below are T cell receptor beta chains from one sample, sequenced in a study of early T cells in non-severe SARS-CoV-2 infection. TCRdb reprocessed the 5' RACE reads with MiXCR, giving one entry per CDR3 protein. The sample records some 66,000 distinct CDR3 sequences, around 8.7% being singletons. Input material: whole blood. The receptors come from an adult who was a healthcare worker with PCR-confirmed SARS-CoV-2 infection or an uninfected control (not recorded which). Each CDR3 is given with its conserved first and last residue. Each record gives: V gene, J gene, D gene, clone size, CDR3 DNA, CDR3 protein. D genes are given only for firm matches. Not every row has a clone size; where given, it reads once, few, many or a size class.

v_gene: TRBV12-3/TRBV12-4; j_gene: TRBJ2-2; d_gene: .; abundance: .; CDR3nt: TGTGCCAGCAGTTTCACCGGGCGATTAGGCGGGGAGCTGTTTTTT; CDR3aa: CASSFTGRLGGELFF
v_gene: TRBV5-1; j_gene: TRBJ2-3; d_gene: TRBD2; abundance: .; CDR3nt: TGCGCCAGCAGCTTGGAACGAGGCGGGAGAACAGATACGCAGTATTTT; CDR3aa: CASSLERGGRTDTQYF
v_gene: TRBV10-3; j_gene: TRBJ2-1; d_gene: .; abundance: few; CDR3nt: TGTGCCATCAGCGCAGGCGGCGAGGGTAGGAATGAGCAGTTCTTC; CDR3aa: CAISAGGEGRNEQFF
v_gene: TRBV7-9; j_gene: TRBJ2-1; d_gene: .; abundance: many; CDR3nt: TGTGCCAGCAGCTTAGCGCTCGCAGAGACTTCCTACAATGAGCAGTTCTTC; CDR3aa: CASSLALAETSYNEQFF
v_gene: TRBV11-3; j_gene: TRBJ2-3; d_gene: TRBD1; abundance: many; CDR3nt: TGTGCCAGCAGCTTCAACCGGGACAGGGCTAGCGGAAGCACAGATACGCAGTATTTT; CDR3aa: CASSFNRDRASGSTDTQYF
v_gene: TRBV11-2; j_gene: TRBJ1-5; d_gene: .; abundance: .; CDR3nt: TGTGCCAGCTCTCTAGGGTCAGACACGAGCAATCAGCCCCAGCATTTT; CDR3aa: CASSLGSDTSNQPQHF
v_gene: TRBV29-1; j_gene: TRBJ2-7; d_gene: TRBD2; abundance: many; CDR3nt: TGCAGCTACACCCTTTCTAGCGGGGGTTCCTACGAGCAGTACTTC; CDR3aa: CSYTLSSGGSYEQYF
v_gene: TRBV20-1; j_gene: TRBJ1-1; d_gene: .; abundance: .; CDR3nt: TGCAGTGCTATTGATCGCAGTTGGGTCGACACTGAAGCTTTCTTT; CDR3aa: CSAIDRSWVDTEAFF
v_gene: TRBV5-4; j_gene: TRBJ2-7; d_gene: TRBD1; abundance: .; CDR3nt: TGTGCCAGCAGCGATGCGATGGGACAGCAACACGAGCAGTACTTC; CDR3aa: CASSDAMGQQHEQYF
v_gene: TRBV6-2/TRBV6-3; j_gene: TRBJ2-7; d_gene: .; abundance: many; CDR3nt: TGTGCCAGCGGGAACCCTACCTCCTACGAGCAGTACTTC; CDR3aa: CASGNPTSYEQYF
v_gene: TRBV11-3; j_gene: TRBJ2-1; d_gene: .; abundance: few; CDR3nt: TGTGCCAGCAGTTCAGGGTTACCTGAAGGGAATGAGCAGTTCTTC; CDR3aa: CASSSGLPEGNEQFF
v_gene: TRBV7-2; j_gene: TRBJ2-5; d_gene: TRBD2; abundance: medium-sized; CDR3nt: TGTGCCAGCAGCTTCCAGCGGGGTCAAGAGACCCAGTACTTC; CDR3aa: CASSFQRGQETQYF
v_gene: TRBV15; j_gene: TRBJ2-5; d_gene: .; abundance: few; CDR3nt: TGTGCCACCAGCAGAGATTGGGGTGGGGGAGAGACCCAGTACTTC; CDR3aa: CATSRDWGGGETQYF
v_gene: TRBV7-6; j_gene: TRBJ2-1; d_gene: TRBD2; abundance: many; CDR3nt: TGTGCCAGCAGCAGACTAGCGGGAGTGTCCAATGAGCAGTTCTTC; CDR3aa: CASSRLAGVSNEQFF
v_gene: TRBV12-3/TRBV12-4; j_gene: TRBJ2-1; d_gene: .; abundance: .; CDR3nt: TGTGCCAGCAGTTTTACGTCCTGGAATGAGCAGTTCTTC; CDR3aa: CASSFTSWNEQFF
v_gene: TRBV7-3; j_gene: TRBJ2-2; d_gene: .; abundance: many; CDR3nt: TGTGCCAGCAGCTCCAATACAGGGACCGGGGAGCTGTTTTTT; CDR3aa: CASSSNTGTGELFF
v_gene: TRBV10-2; j_gene: TRBJ1-5; d_gene: .; abundance: many; CDR3nt: TGCGCCAGCAGTACCCAGGGTAGCAATCAGCCCCAGCATTTT; CDR3aa: CASSTQGSNQPQHF
v_gene: TRBV19; j_gene: TRBJ2-7; d_gene: .; abundance: .; CDR3nt: TGTGCCAGTAGTATGGGGGTAAAGAACTACGAGCAGTACTTC; CDR3aa: CASSMGVKNYEQYF
v_gene: TRBV11-2; j_gene: TRBJ2-5; d_gene: TRBD1; abundance: .; CDR3nt: TGTGCCAGCAGCCCCCGGGACAGGGGTCGAGAGACCCAGTACTTC; CDR3aa: CASSPRDRGRETQYF
v_gene: TRBV5-1; j_gene: TRBJ2-5; d_gene: TRBD2; abundance: few; CDR3nt: TGCGCCAGCAGCTTCTTCCGGCGGGAGGGGGAGACCCAGTACTTC; CDR3aa: CASSFFRREGETQYF
v_gene: TRBV5-1; j_gene: TRBJ1-1; d_gene: .; abundance: many; CDR3nt: TGCGCCAGCAGCTTGGACCGACCTTCGGGCACTGAAGCTTTCTTT; CDR3aa: CASSLDRPSGTEAFF
v_gene: TRBV28; j_gene: TRBJ1-3; d_gene: .; abundance: many; CDR3nt: TGTGCCAGCAGTTACAGGCAGGGCAACCGAAACACCATATATTTT; CDR3aa: CASSYRQGNRNTIYF
v_gene: TRBV5-1; j_gene: TRBJ2-2; d_gene: .; abundance: few; CDR3nt: TGCGCCAGCAGCTCCCTGGTAGGGGAGAACACCGGGGAGCTGTTTTTT; CDR3aa: CASSSLVGENTGELFF
v_gene: TRBV30; j_gene: TRBJ1-3; d_gene: .; abundance: .; CDR3nt: TGTGCCCACAGGCGCTACGGAAACACCATATATTTT; CDR3aa: CAHRRYGNTIYF
v_gene: TRBV3-1; j_gene: TRBJ2-5; d_gene: .; abundance: few; CDR3nt: TGTGCCAGCAGCCAAGATATTACAGGAGGAGGGACCCAGTACTTC; CDR3aa: CASSQDITGGGTQYF
v_gene: TRBV10-3; j_gene: TRBJ2-1; d_gene: TRBD1; abundance: many; CDR3nt: TGTGCCATCAGTTTCGGGACAGCCCACAATGAGCAGTTCTTC; CDR3aa: CAISFGTAHNEQFF
v_gene: TRBV7-6; j_gene: TRBJ2-1; d_gene: TRBD2; abundance: few; CDR3nt: TGTGCCAGCAGCGCATGGACTAGCGGGAGATTGGGTGAGCAGTTCTTC; CDR3aa: CASSAWTSGRLGEQFF
v_gene: TRBV7-3; j_gene: TRBJ2-7; d_gene: TRBD1; abundance: .; CDR3nt: TGTGCCAGCAGCTTGGGACAGGGAAGAGACTACGAGCAGTACTTC; CDR3aa: CASSLGQGRDYEQYF
v_gene: TRBV6-5; j_gene: TRBJ1-6; d_gene: .; abundance: .; CDR3nt: TGTGCCAGCAGTTCTTCACCCCCCCTTAATTCACCCCTCCACTTT; CDR3aa: CASSSSPPLNSPLHF
v_gene: TRBV18; j_gene: TRBJ2-1; d_gene: TRBD1; abundance: many; CDR3nt: TGTGCCAGCTCACCAGGGACAGGGTACAATGAGCAGTTCTTC; CDR3aa: CASSPGTGYNEQFF
v_gene: TRBV4-1; j_gene: TRBJ1-4; d_gene: .; abundance: .; CDR3nt: TGCGTCAGCAGCCAAGCTTTGGGAGAAAAACTGTTTTTT; CDR3aa: CVSSQALGEKLFF
v_gene: TRBV29-1; j_gene: TRBJ1-2; d_gene: TRBD1; abundance: .; CDR3nt: TGCAGCGTTAAAGGGGGCAGAGACTACACCTTC; CDR3aa: CSVKGGRDYTF
v_gene: TRBV20-1; j_gene: TRBJ1-6; d_gene: TRBD1; abundance: few; CDR3nt: TGCAGTGCTACGGGCCGGGACAGCTATAATTCACCCCTCCACTTT; CDR3aa: CSATGRDSYNSPLHF
v_gene: TRBV7-3; j_gene: TRBJ2-2; d_gene: .; abundance: many; CDR3nt: TGTGCCAGCAGCCCCCGGAACGGGGAGCTGTTTTTT; CDR3aa: CASSPRNGELFF
v_gene: TRBV18; j_gene: TRBJ2-1; d_gene: .; abundance: .; CDR3nt: TGTGCCAGCTCACCACCCGGGACCAGCTCCTACAATGAGCAGTTCTTC; CDR3aa: CASSPPGTSSYNEQFF
v_gene: TRBV9; j_gene: TRBJ2-1; d_gene: .; abundance: many; CDR3nt: TGTGCCAGCAGCGTAGGCTCTTCCTACAATGAGCAGTTCTTC; CDR3aa: CASSVGSSYNEQFF
v_gene: TRBV27; j_gene: TRBJ2-7; d_gene: .; abundance: many; CDR3nt: TGTGCCAGCAGTTTATATCCCCCAGTCGAGCAGTACTTC; CDR3aa: CASSLYPPVEQYF
v_gene: TRBV4-1; j_gene: TRBJ2-1; d_gene: TRBD2; abundance: many; CDR3nt: TGCGCCAGCAGCCAAGGGCTAGCGGGAGGCAACAATGAGCAGTTCTTC; CDR3aa: CASSQGLAGGNNEQFF
v_gene: TRBV19; j_gene: TRBJ2-2; d_gene: .; abundance: few; CDR3nt: TGTGCCAGTAGTATAGCGACAGGGAACACCGGGGAGCTGTTTTTT; CDR3aa: CASSIATGNTGELFF
v_gene: TRBV11-2; j_gene: TRBJ2-2; d_gene: .; abundance: many; CDR3nt: TGTGCCAGCAGCTTAGATATTGGTACCACCGGGGAGCTGTTTTTT; CDR3aa: CASSLDIGTTGELFF
v_gene: TRBV12-3/TRBV12-4; j_gene: TRBJ2-4; d_gene: TRBD1; abundance: many; CDR3nt: TGTGCCAGCAGTAAAGGGCTACAGGGGCTTGAAAACATTCAGTACTTC; CDR3aa: CASSKGLQGLENIQYF
v_gene: TRBV7-8; j_gene: TRBJ2-3; d_gene: .; abundance: many; CDR3nt: TGTGCCAGCAGCTCCAACGTCGAAGGTATTGATACGCAGTATTTT; CDR3aa: CASSSNVEGIDTQYF
v_gene: TRBV11-2; j_gene: TRBJ2-3; d_gene: .; abundance: many; CDR3nt: TGTGCCAGCAGCTTAGGAGGCACAGATACGCAGTATTTT; CDR3aa: CASSLGGTDTQYF
v_gene: TRBV20-1; j_gene: TRBJ2-3; d_gene: TRBD2; abundance: many; CDR3nt: TGCAGTGCTAGGGCGGCGGTAGCGGGGAGGACAGATACGCAGTATTTT; CDR3aa: CSARAAVAGRTDTQYF
v_gene: TRBV30; j_gene: TRBJ1-6; d_gene: .; abundance: .; CDR3nt: TGTGCCTGGAGTGTGGACGCCCCTAATAATTCACCCCTCCACTTT; CDR3aa: CAWSVDAPNNSPLHF